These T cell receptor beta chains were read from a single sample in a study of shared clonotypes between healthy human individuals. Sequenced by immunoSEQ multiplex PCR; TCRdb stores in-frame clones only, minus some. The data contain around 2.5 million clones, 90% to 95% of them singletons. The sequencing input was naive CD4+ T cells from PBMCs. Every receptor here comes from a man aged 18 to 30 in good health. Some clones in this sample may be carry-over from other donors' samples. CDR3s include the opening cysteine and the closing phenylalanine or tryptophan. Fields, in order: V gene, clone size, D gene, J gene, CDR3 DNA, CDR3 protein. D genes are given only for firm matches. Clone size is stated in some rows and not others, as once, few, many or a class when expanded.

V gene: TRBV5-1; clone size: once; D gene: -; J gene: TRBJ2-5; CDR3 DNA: TGCGCCAGCAGCTTCGGAGAACCTCTCGAGACCCAGTACTTC; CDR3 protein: CASSFGEPLETQYF
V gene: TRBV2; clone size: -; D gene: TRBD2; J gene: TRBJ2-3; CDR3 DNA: TGTGCCAGCCACGGGACTATGAGCACAGATACGCAGTATTTT; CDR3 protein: CASHGTMSTDTQYF
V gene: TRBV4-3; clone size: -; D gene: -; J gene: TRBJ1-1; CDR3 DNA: TGCGCCAGCAGCCAAGAAGGGGGTAGGGTTACTGAAGCTTTCTTT; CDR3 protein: CASSQEGGRVTEAFF
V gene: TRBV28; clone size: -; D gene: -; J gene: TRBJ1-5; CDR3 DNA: TGTGCCAGCACCGGTAGCAATCAGCCCCAGCATTTT; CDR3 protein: CASTGSNQPQHF
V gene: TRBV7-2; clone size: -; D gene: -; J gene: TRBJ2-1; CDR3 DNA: TGTGCCAGCAGCTTATGGCCCCAAGCGGGCAGTGAGCAGTTCTTC; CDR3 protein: CASSLWPQAGSEQFF
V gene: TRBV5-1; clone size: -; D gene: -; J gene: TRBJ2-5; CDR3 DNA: TGCGCCAGCAGCTTGGGGGGAAGAGCCGAGGAGACCCAGTACTTC; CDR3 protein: CASSLGGRAEETQYF
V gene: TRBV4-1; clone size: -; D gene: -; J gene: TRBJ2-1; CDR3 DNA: TGCGCCAGCAGCCATGCGGGACAGCTGTTCTCCTACAATGAGCAGTTCTTC; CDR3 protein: CASSHAGQLFSYNEQFF
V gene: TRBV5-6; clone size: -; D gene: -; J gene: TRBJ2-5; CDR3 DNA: TGTGCCAGCAGTCGGCCCCCCGGGGCCCAGTACTTC; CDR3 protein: CASSRPPGAQYF
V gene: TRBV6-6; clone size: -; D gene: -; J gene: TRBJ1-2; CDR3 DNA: TGTGCCAGCAGTTACGAGGGGCGCCATGGCTACACCTTC; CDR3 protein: CASSYEGRHGYTF
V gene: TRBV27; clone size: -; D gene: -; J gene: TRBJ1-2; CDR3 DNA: TGTGCCAGCAGTCAGTCCGGGACGGGAGGCTACACCTTC; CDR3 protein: CASSQSGTGGYTF
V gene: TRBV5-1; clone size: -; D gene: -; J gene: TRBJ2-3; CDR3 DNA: TGCGCCAGCAGCTTGGGGTCCCCACAGAACACAGATACGCAGTATTTT; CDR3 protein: CASSLGSPQNTDTQYF
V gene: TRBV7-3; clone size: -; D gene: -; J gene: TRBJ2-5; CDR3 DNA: TGTGCCAGCAGCTTAAATAGGGAAGGGACCCAGTACTTC; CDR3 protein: CASSLNREGTQYF
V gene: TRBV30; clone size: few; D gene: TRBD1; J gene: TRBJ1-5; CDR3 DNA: TGTGCCTGGTCCGGGACAGCCAGCAATCAGCCCCAGCATTTT; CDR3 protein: CAWSGTASNQPQHF
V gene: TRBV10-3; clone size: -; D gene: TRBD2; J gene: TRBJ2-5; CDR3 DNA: TGTGCCATCAGGTCGGGAGGAGAGACCCAGTACTTC; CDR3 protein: CAIRSGGETQYF
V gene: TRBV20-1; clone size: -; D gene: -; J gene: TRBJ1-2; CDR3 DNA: TGCAGTGCAAGCGACCAGGGGCGCTACACCTTC; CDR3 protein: CSASDQGRYTF
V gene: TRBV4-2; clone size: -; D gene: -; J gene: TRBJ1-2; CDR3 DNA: TGTGCCAGCAGCCAAGATCGGCTGAACAGGGCATACGGCTACACCTTC; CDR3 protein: CASSQDRLNRAYGYTF
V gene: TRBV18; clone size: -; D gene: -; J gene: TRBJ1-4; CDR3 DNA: TGTGCCAGCTCACCACCTGGCCTAAATGAAAAACTGTTTTTT; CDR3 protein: CASSPPGLNEKLFF
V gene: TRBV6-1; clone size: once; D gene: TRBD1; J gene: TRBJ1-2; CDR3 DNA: TGTGCCAGCAGCCCACAGGGGTTTGGCTACACCTTC; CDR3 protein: CASSPQGFGYTF
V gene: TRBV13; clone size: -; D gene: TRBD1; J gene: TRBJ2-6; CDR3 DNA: TGTGCCAGCAGCTCCGATCCGACAGGGGCTGGGGCCAACGTCCTGACTTTC; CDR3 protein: CASSSDPTGAGANVLTF
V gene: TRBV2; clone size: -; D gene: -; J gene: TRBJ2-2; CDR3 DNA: TGTGCCAGCAGTGAACAAGGGGGTGGGACGAACACCGGGGAGCTGTTTTTT; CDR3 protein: CASSEQGGGTNTGELFF
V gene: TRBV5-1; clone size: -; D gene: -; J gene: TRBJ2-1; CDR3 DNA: TGCGCCAGCAGCCCCCACGGGGGGACAGCTAGTTTTGATGAGCAGTTCTTC; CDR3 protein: CASSPHGGTASFDEQFF
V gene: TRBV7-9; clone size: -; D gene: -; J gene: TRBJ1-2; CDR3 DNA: TGTGCCAGCAGCACCTCGTGGGGCCGGGGGCAAGGATATGGCTACACCTTC; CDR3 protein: CASSTSWGRGQGYGYTF
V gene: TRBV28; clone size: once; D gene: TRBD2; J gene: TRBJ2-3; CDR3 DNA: TGTGCCAGTATAGCGGGAGAGTTCACAGATACGCAGTATTTT; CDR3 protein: CASIAGEFTDTQYF
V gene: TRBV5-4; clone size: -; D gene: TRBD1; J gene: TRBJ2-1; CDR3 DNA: TGTGCCAGCAGCTGGGCCGGACAGGGGTACAATGAGCAGTTCTTC; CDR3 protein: CASSWAGQGYNEQFF
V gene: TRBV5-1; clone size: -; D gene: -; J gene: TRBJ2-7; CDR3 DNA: TGCGCCAGCAGCCCGCAGGGGATTGCCTACGAGCAGTACTTC; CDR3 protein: CASSPQGIAYEQYF
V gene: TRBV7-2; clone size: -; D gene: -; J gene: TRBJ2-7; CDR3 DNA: TGTGCCAGCAGCCTACCCTATCGGGTCGGGGAGCAGTACTTC; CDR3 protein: CASSLPYRVGEQYF
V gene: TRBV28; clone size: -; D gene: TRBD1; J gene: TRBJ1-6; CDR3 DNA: TGTGCCAGCAGTTCCGGGACAGCGCACTATAATTCACCCCTCCACTTT; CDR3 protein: CASSSGTAHYNSPLHF
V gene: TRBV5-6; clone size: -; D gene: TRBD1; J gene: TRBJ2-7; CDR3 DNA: TGTGCCAGCAGCTTGGGACAGGGGCGTCTGTCCAACGAGCAGTACTTC; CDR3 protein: CASSLGQGRLSNEQYF
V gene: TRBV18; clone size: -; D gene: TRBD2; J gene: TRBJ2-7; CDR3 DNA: TGTGCCAGCTCACCACCGCTAGCGGGAGATCCCTCCTACGAGCAGTACTTC; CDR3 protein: CASSPPLAGDPSYEQYF
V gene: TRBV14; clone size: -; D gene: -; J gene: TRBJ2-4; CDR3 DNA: TGTGCCAGCAGCCATTCGAGGGGGGAGGTAAACATTCAGTACTTC; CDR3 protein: CASSHSRGEVNIQYF
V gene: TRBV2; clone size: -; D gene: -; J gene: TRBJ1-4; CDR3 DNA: TGTGCCAGCACCGGGTGGGAACGGTTTGGGGAAAAACTGTTTTTT; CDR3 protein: CASTGWERFGEKLFF
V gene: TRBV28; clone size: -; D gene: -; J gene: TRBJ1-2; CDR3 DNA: TGTGCCAGCAGTTTCCCAGGGAAGGCTAACTATGGCTACACCTTC; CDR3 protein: CASSFPGKANYGYTF
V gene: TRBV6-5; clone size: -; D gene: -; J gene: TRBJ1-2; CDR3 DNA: TGTGCCAGCAGTTACCGATCCCCTGACTATGGCTACACCTTC; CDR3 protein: CASSYRSPDYGYTF
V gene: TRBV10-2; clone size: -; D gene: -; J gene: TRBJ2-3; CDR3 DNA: TGCGCCAGCAGTGAATTGTCCCAGAGGGGAGATACGCAGTATTTT; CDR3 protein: CASSELSQRGDTQYF
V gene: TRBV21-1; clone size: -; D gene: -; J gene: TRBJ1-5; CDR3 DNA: TGTGCCAGCAGCAAAGCGGGGGGCCAGAGCAATCAGCCCCAGCATTTT; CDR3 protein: CASSKAGGQSNQPQHF
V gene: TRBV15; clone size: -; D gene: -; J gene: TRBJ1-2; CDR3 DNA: TGTGCCACCAGCAGAGAGGCAGGTTCGGGGTATGGCTACACCTTC; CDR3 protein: CATSREAGSGYGYTF
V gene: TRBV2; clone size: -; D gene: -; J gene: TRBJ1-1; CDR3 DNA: TGTGCCAGCAGTGTGGGGGGTCGGAACACTGAAGCTTTCTTT; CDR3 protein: CASSVGGRNTEAFF
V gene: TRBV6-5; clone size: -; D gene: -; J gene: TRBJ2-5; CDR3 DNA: TGTGCCAGCAGCCGAGCCGGGTCAGTGGGGGAGACCCAGTACTTC; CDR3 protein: CASSRAGSVGETQYF
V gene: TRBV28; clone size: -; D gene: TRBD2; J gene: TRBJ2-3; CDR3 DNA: TGTGCCAGCAGCAACCCCGGGACTAGCAGGGGTACGCAGTATTTT; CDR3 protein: CASSNPGTSRGTQYF
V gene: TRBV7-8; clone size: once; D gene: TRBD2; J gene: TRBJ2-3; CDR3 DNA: TGTGCCAGCAGCTTATTCCCTGGGCTAGCGGGAACAGATACGCAGTATTTT; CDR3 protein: CASSLFPGLAGTDTQYF
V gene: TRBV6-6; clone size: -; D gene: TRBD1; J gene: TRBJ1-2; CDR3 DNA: TGTGCCAGCAGATCCGGGACAGGCATTTATGGCTACACCTTC; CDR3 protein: CASRSGTGIYGYTF
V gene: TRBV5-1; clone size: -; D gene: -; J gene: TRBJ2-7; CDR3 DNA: TGCGCCAGCAGCTTGGAGGCGGCCTCCTACGAGCAGTACTTC; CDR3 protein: CASSLEAASYEQYF
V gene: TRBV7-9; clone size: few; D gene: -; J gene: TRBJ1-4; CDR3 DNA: TGTGCCAGCAGCTACCGCGTTAATGAAAAACTGTTTTTT; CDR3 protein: CASSYRVNEKLFF
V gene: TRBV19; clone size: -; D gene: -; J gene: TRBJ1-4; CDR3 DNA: TGTGCCAGTAGAGGAGGGGCTGCAACTAATGAAAAACTGTTTTTT; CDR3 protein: CASRGGAATNEKLFF
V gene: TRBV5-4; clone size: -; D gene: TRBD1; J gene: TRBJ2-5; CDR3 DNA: TGTGCCAGCAGCTTGGCTCAGGGGGTGGTGGAGACCCAGTACTTC; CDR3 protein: CASSLAQGVVETQYF
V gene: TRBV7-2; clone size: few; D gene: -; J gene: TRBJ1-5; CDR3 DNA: TGTGCCAGCAGCCACGAGGGGGATAGCAATCAGCCCCAGCATTTT; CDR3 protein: CASSHEGDSNQPQHF
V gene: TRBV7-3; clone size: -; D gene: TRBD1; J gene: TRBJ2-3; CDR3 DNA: TGTGCCAGCAGCTTCGACAGGGCGTATACGCAGTATTTT; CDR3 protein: CASSFDRAYTQYF
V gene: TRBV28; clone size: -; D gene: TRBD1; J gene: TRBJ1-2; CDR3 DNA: TGTGCCAGCAGTTTCGTCGGACAGGGAGACACCTTC; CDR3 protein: CASSFVGQGDTF
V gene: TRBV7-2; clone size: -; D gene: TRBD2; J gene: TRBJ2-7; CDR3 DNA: TGTGCCAGCAGCTCCAACTCGGTGGGAGGGCGGGGGCAGTACTTC; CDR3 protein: CASSSNSVGGRGQYF
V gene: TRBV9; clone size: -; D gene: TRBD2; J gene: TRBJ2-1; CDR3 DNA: TGTGCCAGCAGCGTCACAGCGGGAGGGTCCTACAATGAGCAGTTCTTC; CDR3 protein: CASSVTAGGSYNEQFF